These 24 T cell receptor beta chains were all obtained from the same sample, sequenced in a study of T cells after posttransplantation cyclophosphamide. Treatment was busulfan-fludarabine conditioning, a marrow graft, and cyclophosphamide on days +3 and +4. The repertoire was sequenced with immunoSEQ multiplex PCR; TCRdb's copy has only in-frame clones and lacks some. The profile shows fewer than 12,000 clones, approximately 81% of them singletons. Specimen: PBMCs, collected after allogeneic stem cell transplant with posttransplant cyclophosphamide. The source is a female patient in her fifties or sixties who received an allogeneic stem cell transplant from a related donor, was CMV-positive, and had no GVHD. Some T cells may originate from the graft donor.

The chain is built from TRBV18 and TRBJ1-4, with a tentative D call TRBD1 (5 bases). Looked up from germline, CDR1 is KGHSH and CDR2 is LQKENI. V was cut by 3 bases and J by 7 bases, with 9 bases left in between. This CDR3 region has 13 residues. The CDR3 here is CASSPDSGEKLFF. CDR3 bases: TGTGCCAGCTCACCCGACAGTGGTGAAAAACTGTTTTTT.

The CDR3 sequence: CASSGVPGYTGELFF. CDR3 DNA sequence: TGTGCCAGCAGTGGAGTCCCGGGGTACACCGGGGAGCTGTTTTTT. This rearrangement joins TRBV25-1 to TRBJ2-2; tentatively, D is TRBD2 (5 bases). There are 15 residues in the CDR3. Trimming removed 4 bases at V and 3 bases at J, with 12 bases between. The germline CDR1 and CDR2 sequences are MGHDK and SYGVNS. The whole variable domain, remainder taken from reference TRBV25-1 and TRBJ2-2, is EADIYQTPRYLVIGTGKKITLECSQTMGHDKMYWYQQDPGMELHLIHYSYGVNSTEKGDLSSESTVSRIRTEHFPLTLESARPSHTSQYLCASSGVPGYTGELFFGEGSRLTVL.

V and J are TRBV5-1 and TRBJ2-5, with 11 bases lining up with TRBD2. CDR1 is SGHRS and CDR2 is YFSETQ in the germline V gene. CDR3 size: 16 residues. V gave up 1 base and J gave up 5 bases; unmatched junction bases: 7. The CDR3 region is CASSLSLAGGMETQYF. The CDR3 DNA reads as TGCGCCAGCAGCTTGAGTCTAGCGGGGGGTATGGAGACCCAGTACTTC.

The chain carries TRBV5-4 and TRBJ2-7; 10 nucleotides line up with TRBD1. Per the germline V gene, CDR1 is SGHNT and CDR2 is YYREEE (reference sequence). The CDR3 covers 15 residues. The V gene end was trimmed by 4 bases and the J gene end by 3 bases; junction bases not matched to a gene: 7. For the CDR3, the DNA is TGTGCCAGCAGCCCCGGGACAGGGGCTTTCTACGAGCAGTACTTC. Protein product: CASSPGTGAFYEQYF. The full variable domain, completed using reference TRBV5-4 and TRBJ2-7, is ETGVTQSPTHLIKTRGQQVTLRCSSQSGHNTVSWYQQALGQGPQFIFQYYREEENGRGNFPPRFSGLQFPNYSSELNVNALELDDSALYLCASSPGTGAFYEQYFGPGTRLTVT.

The chain joins TRBV19 to TRBJ2-7; TRBD1 aligns across 10 bases. V lost 3 bases, J lost 6 bases, and 11 bases stayed unmatched. Germline-derived CDR1 and CDR2 are LNHDA and SQIVND (reference sequence). The length of the CDR3 is 16 residues. The CDR3 here is CASSIRPGTGVGEQYF. Written as DNA, the CDR3 is TGTGCCAGTAGTATCAGACCCGGGACAGGGGTTGGCGAGCAGTACTTC.

This clone has only one observation. J is TRBJ1-3 and V is TRBV5-1; 9 positions agree with TRBD1. Germline V gene data show CDR1 as SGHRS and CDR2 as YFSETQ. The CDR3 extends over 15 amino acids. J gave up 6 bases and V 4 bases, and 8 bases lay outside the gene matches. CDR3 residues: CASSAGQGLENTIYF. Here the CDR3 DNA reads TGCGCCAGCAGCGCGGGACAGGGATTAGAAAACACCATATATTTT.

This clone has a single count. This chain uses TRBV7-9 with TRBJ2-7, with D perhaps TRBD2 (6 bases). The CDR3 is 14 amino acids. V was trimmed by 1 base and J by 3 bases, leaving 10 bases between them. CDR1 SEHNR and CDR2 FQNEAQ come from the germline V gene (reference sequence). The CDR3 nucleotides are TGTGCCAGCAGCTTAGATGGGGGAGGCTACGAGCAGTACTTC. Translating gives CASSLDGGGYEQYF.

This sequence joins TRBV18 and TRBJ2-3; 7 nucleotides line up with TRBD1. Trimming took 6 bases from V and 4 from J; bases not matched to a gene: 7. This CDR3 spans 14 amino acids. Per germline, CDR1 KGHSH and CDR2 LQKENI. This chain's CDR3 is CASSRQGPADTQYF. The DNA for the CDR3 is TGTGCCAGCTCCCGACAGGGTCCCGCAGATACGCAGTATTTT.

J is TRBJ2-3 and V is TRBV5-8; the match to TRBD1 covers 7 bases. With V trimmed by 0 bases and J by 5 bases, 3 bases remained unmatched. The CDR3 is 14 amino acids. From germline, CDR1 is SGHTS and CDR2 YDEGEE. As DNA, the CDR3 is TGTGCCAGCAGCTTGGGACAGGGAGTAGATACGCAGTATTTT. This encodes CASSLGQGVDTQYF.

V is TRBV30 and J is TRBJ1-4; D is perhaps TRBD1 (5 bases). CDR1 is GTSNPN, CDR2 SVGIG, per germline (reference sequence). This CDR3 has 15 amino acids. V lost 3 bases and J lost 8, with 19 bases in between. CDR3 in DNA: TGTGCCTGGAGCCCACCCTGGGGGGAGGGGGAAAAACTGTTTTTT. This sequence encodes CAWSPPWGEGEKLFF.

This clone was picked up a small number of times. The chain is built from TRBV5-6 and TRBJ2-3, with 7 bases that match TRBD2. Germline V CDR1 and CDR2: SGHDT, YYEEEE. This CDR3 contains 15 residues. With V trimmed by 4 bases and J by 1 base, 6 bases remained unmatched. The CDR3 here is CASSRGGVGTDTQYF. The CDR3, as DNA: TGTGCCAGCAGCCGGGGAGGGGTGGGCACAGATACGCAGTATTTT.

This rearrangement joins TRBV30 to TRBJ1-2, with a weak D call TRBD1 (6 bases). Germline lookup yields CDR1 GTSNPN and CDR2 SVGIG (reference sequence). This CDR3 contains 12 residues. Trimming stripped 3 bases from V and 2 bases from J, with 7 bases between. CDR3 bases: TGTGCCTGGAGCACAGGGAACTATGGCTACACCTTC. Its translation is CAWSTGNYGYTF.

The chain employs TRBV6-5 and TRBJ2-7, with D uncertain. The CDR3 is 14 amino acids. V dropped 3 bases and J dropped 1 base, with 10 bases sitting between them. CDR1 is MNHEY and CDR2 is SVGAGI in the germline V gene. The CDR3 here is CASSYMRLSYEQYF. The CDR3 DNA is TGTGCCAGCAGTTATATGAGACTGTCCTACGAGCAGTACTTC.

The chain joins TRBV4-3 to TRBJ1-4; the D is unclear. Deletions cut 1 base from V and 8 bases from J, with 20 bases between. This CDR3 comprises 17 residues. CDR1 is LGHNA and CDR2 is YSLEER in the germline V gene. The DNA of the CDR3 is TGCGCCAGCAGCCAAGGGTCGGAAGGCGGTCGAGCCGAAAAACTGTTTTTT. Translation gives CASSQGSEGGRAEKLFF.

This chain connects TRBV5-1 to TRBJ2-7; no definite D call. The CDR3 has 15 residues. Germline CDR1 and CDR2: SGHRS and YFSETQ. V lost 0 bases, J lost 7 bases, and 17 bases lay in between. The CDR3 nucleotides are TGCGCCAGCAGCTTGGAAAGAGCCGCTCGCGCAGAGCAGTACTTC. As protein: CASSLERAARAEQYF.

The chain combines TRBV19 with TRBJ1-5; no definite D call. CDR3 size: 13 residues. The V gene's germline CDR1 is LNHDA and CDR2 SQIVND (reference sequence). V lost 5 bases and J 7 bases, leaving 12 bases between the germline ends. CDR3 residues: CASSAGLGQPQHF. The CDR3 region has the DNA TGTGCCAGTAGTGCCGGACTGGGGCAGCCCCAGCATTTT.

The V and J genes are TRBV11-3 and TRBJ2-5; D perhaps matches TRBD2 (5 bases). The CDR3 extends over 13 amino acids. Looked up from germline, CDR1 is SGHNT and CDR2 is YENEEA. V gave up 3 bases and J gave up 5 bases, with 10 bases separating them. CDR3 in DNA: TGTGCCAGCAGCTTGACTACCCTGGAGACCCAGTACTTC. It yields the protein CASSLTTLETQYF.

V is TRBV11-3 and J is TRBJ2-1, with 14 bases fitting TRBD2. CDR1 is SGHNT and CDR2 is YENEEA in the germline V gene. The length of the CDR3 is 17 residues. With 4 bases clipped from V and 2 bases from J, the junction kept 4 bases outside the gene matches. CDR3 nucleotide sequence: TGTGCCAGCAGCTCCCGACTAGCGGGGGGGCCCTACAATGAGCAGTTCTTC. Translating it yields CASSSRLAGGPYNEQFF.

The gene calls are TRBV28 and TRBJ1-6, with D tentatively TRBD1 (6 bases). The CDR3 runs to 16 residues. In germline, CDR1 is MDHEN, CDR2 SYDVKM. With 4 bases removed from V and 10 bases from J, the gap between germline ends came to 20 bases. The CDR3: CASSSAIRGRGSPLHF. Written as DNA, the CDR3 is TGTGCCAGCAGTTCCGCCATCAGGGGTAGGGGATCACCCCTCCACTTT.

The chain combines TRBV27 with TRBJ2-7; 7 bases are shared with TRBD1. The trim removed 4 bases at V and 0 bases at J, leaving 3 bases unmatched. The CDR3 is 14 amino acids. The germline gives CDR1 MNHEY, CDR2 SMNVEV (reference sequence). CDR3: CASSYRDSSYEQYF. The CDR3, as DNA: TGTGCCAGCAGTTACCGGGACAGCTCCTACGAGCAGTACTTC.

A single count supports this clone. The rearrangement uses TRBV19 and TRBJ2-1; D is perhaps TRBD1 (6 bases). CDR3 length equals 13 residues. Germline-derived CDR1 and CDR2 are LNHDA and SQIVND (reference sequence). V was trimmed by 3 bases and J by 3 bases, leaving 6 bases between them. The CDR3 DNA is TGTGCCAGTAGTATGGGACACTACAATGAGCAGTTCTTC. Its translation is CASSMGHYNEQFF.

This rearrangement joins TRBV7-2 to TRBJ2-7; 9 bases line up with TRBD2. The trim removed 5 bases at V and 2 bases at J, leaving 4 bases unmatched. The CDR3 spans 14 residues. Germline CDR1 is SGHTA and CDR2 is FQGNSA. The CDR3 DNA reads TGTGCCAGCAGCCGGCGGGGGGGGACCTACGAGCAGTACTTC. It codes for CASSRRGGTYEQYF.

Written as DNA, the CDR3 is TGCAGCGTTGGGACAGGTTACTCGGCTAACAATGAGCAGTTCTTC. Protein product: CSVGTGYSANNEQFF. V gene TRBV29-1 combines with J gene TRBJ2-1; 7 bases map to TRBD1. CDR1 and CDR2 from the germline V gene are SQVTM and ANQGSEA. V was pared by 4 bases and J by 5 bases, with 11 bases of the junction left unmatched. The CDR3 runs to 15 residues.

V usage is TRBV29-1 and J usage is TRBJ2-3; D might be TRBD2 (5 bases). In germline, CDR1 is SQVTM, CDR2 ANQGSEA. The CDR3 extends over 12 amino acids. Trimming shortened V by 7 bases and J by 3 bases, and 11 bases separated the two germline ends. The DNA for the CDR3 is TGCAGCGGCCGAGGAGGTACAGATACGCAGTATTTT. It specifies CSGRGGTDTQYF.